This passage covers 17 T cell receptor beta chains from one sample sequenced in a study of vaccination and CD4 T cells after COVID-19. Sequence data for DNA of cultured CD4+ T cells were generated by the Oncomine TCR Beta short-read assay. One entry per CDR3 protein, called by TCRdb with MiXCR from the PCR reads. The sample lists about 17,000 distinct CDR3 sequences; approximately 45% were seen once. Time point defined: late sampling 161 to 241 days after vaccination in three convalescent patients. Treatment indicated: approximately 9-day PBMC culture with coronavirus spike peptide pools or control peptides (ViraFEST assay). No antigens are known for them. Sequences were derived from CD4+ T cells from blood, cultured in vitro, sampled about 7 months after SARS-CoV-2 vaccination. The receptors stem from a human donor who had recovered from COVID-19.

CDR3 region: CSASPGQGGQETQYF. The CDR3 DNA reads TGCAGTGCTTCCCCGGGACAGGGAGGCCAGGAGACCCAGTACTTC. The rearrangement links TRBV20-1 to TRBJ2-5; TRBD1 agrees at 9 bases. The CDR3 totals 15 residues. The ends lost 5 bases at V and 5 bases at J; junction bases unmatched: 12. Germline CDR1 DFQATT, CDR2 SNEGSKA (reference sequence).

The chain carries TRBV20-1 and TRBJ2-7, with 8 bases fitting TRBD1. Looked up from germline, CDR1 is DFQATT and CDR2 is SNEGSKA (reference sequence). Trimming at V came to 3 bases and at J to 2 bases, leaving 15 bases not matched to a gene. The length of the CDR3 is 17 residues. DNA for the CDR3: TGCAGTGCTAGCAGATGGGCCGGACAGGGACTTACCTACGAGCAGTACTTC. This sequence encodes CSASRWAGQGLTYEQYF.

This clonotype showed up just a few times. This chain links TRBV6-5 with TRBJ2-7; 8 bases agree with TRBD2. Per germline, CDR1 MNHEY and CDR2 SVGAGI. CDR3 length equals 16 residues. J lost 3 bases, V lost 0 bases, and 7 bases had no gene match. The chain's CDR3 is CASSYSIRGGRYEQYF. The CDR3 region has the DNA TGTGCCAGCAGTTACTCGATTCGCGGGGGGCGCTACGAGCAGTACTTC.

CDR3 region: CASSWQRESNTDTQYF. CDR3 DNA: TGTGCCAGCAGTTGGCAGCGGGAGAGTAACACAGATACGCAGTATTTT. This chain links TRBV7-8 with TRBJ2-3; 8 bases match TRBD2. The V gene's germline CDR1 is SGHVS and CDR2 FQNEAQ. This CDR3 comprises 16 residues. With 6 bases clipped from V and 2 bases from J, the junction kept 10 bases outside the gene matches. The whole variable domain, remainder taken from reference TRBV7-8 and TRBJ2-3, is GAGVSQSPRYKVAKRGQDVALRCDPISGHVSLFWYQQALGQGPEFLTYFQNEAQLDKSGLPSDRFFAERPEGSVSTLKIQRTQQEDSAVYLCASSWQRESNTDTQYFGPGTRLTVL.

As to this clonotype: Given a far larger clone just one base away, this is likely a sequencing read error. This chain links TRBV24-1 with TRBJ2-7; 8 nucleotides match TRBD1. This CDR3 has 14 amino acids. Germline CDR1 is KGHDR and CDR2 is SFDVKD. V was pared by 7 bases and J by 7 bases, with 11 bases of the junction left unmatched. The CDR3 sequence is CATSSRTGLQEQYF. DNA for the CDR3: TGTGCCACCAGCTCAAGGACAGGGTTACAGGAGCAGTACTTC.

The CDR3 nucleotides read TGTGCCAGCAGCCAAGAGGGGACCGTTAATCAGCCCCAGCATTTT. This translates into CASSQEGTVNQPQHF. V usage is TRBV4-2 and J usage is TRBJ1-5; the D gene is possibly TRBD1 (5 bases). Deletions cut 0 bases from V and 4 bases from J, with 10 bases between. CDR1 is LGHNA, CDR2 YNFKEQ, per germline. This CDR3 is built from 15 residues.

The J gene is TRBJ1-2, the V gene TRBV7-9; 9 bases align to TRBD1. CDR1 SEHNR and CDR2 FQNEAQ come from the germline V gene (reference sequence). J was trimmed by 8 bases and V by 5 bases; bases with no gene match: 3. The CDR3 consists of 12 residues. CDR3 nucleotides: TGTGCCAGCAGCGCCACAGGGGGCGGCTACACCTTC. It yields the protein CASSATGGGYTF.

This chain connects TRBV7-8 to TRBJ2-1, with TRBD1 identical over 9 bases. Looked up from germline, CDR1 is SGHVS and CDR2 is FQNEAQ. V shed 5 bases and J 15 bases; nucleotides not matched to a gene: 17. The CDR3 has 15 residues. The CDR3, as DNA: TGTGCCAGCAGCGGACCGGGACAGGGTGTCCTCCCTCCGTTCTTC. This sequence encodes CASSGPGQGVLPPFF.

The chain has TRBV6-5 and TRBJ2-5; 13 bases line up with TRBD2. The germline V gene encodes CDR1 MNHEY and CDR2 SVGAGI. With 2 bases clipped from V and 2 bases from J, the junction kept 11 bases outside the gene matches. The CDR3 extends over 19 amino acids. CDR3 DNA: TGTGCCAGCAGTTACATAACTCGACTAGCGGGGGGAAGACAAGAGACCCAGTACTTC. This translates into CASSYITRLAGGRQETQYF.

The chain combines TRBV6-5 with TRBJ1-1; D gene unclear. V gave up 0 bases and J gave up 4 bases, with 9 bases separating them. The CDR3 loop spans 14 amino acids. CDR1 is MNHEY and CDR2 is SVGAGI in the germline V gene. The CDR3 DNA reads TGTGCCAGCAGTTACTCGCGGACCCTCACTGAAGCTTTCTTT. Its translation is CASSYSRTLTEAFF.

The chain uses TRBV19 and TRBJ2-7; D is tentatively TRBD1 or TRBD2 (6 bases each). The CDR3 is 16 amino acids. CDR1 is LNHDA and CDR2 is SQIVND in the germline V gene (reference sequence). CDR3 residues: CPRGWGLALSSYEQYF. The CDR3 nucleotides read TGTCCAAGAGGCTGGGGGCTAGCGTTGTCGTCCTACGAGCAGTACTTC.

This clonotype was seen a handful of times. The chain links TRBV7-9 to TRBJ2-5; TRBD1 aligns across 9 bases. The CDR3 loop spans 15 amino acids. Per germline, CDR1 SEHNR and CDR2 FQNEAQ (reference sequence). V shed 4 bases, J shed 5 bases, and the junction held 8 bases outside the gene matches. The CDR3 bases are TGTGCCAGCAGCTCTACTTCCGGGACAGGGGAGACCCAGTACTTC. Translation gives CASSSTSGTGETQYF.

The chain uses TRBV27 and TRBJ1-2, with 7 positions matching TRBD1. Germline V gene sequence: CDR1 MNHEY, CDR2 SMNVEV (reference sequence). The CDR3 length is 14 residues. J was trimmed by 4 bases and V by 5 bases; bases with no gene match: 7. The CDR3 coding sequence is TGTGCCAGCAGTGAGTACAGGGGTACCTATGGCTACACCTTC. It yields the protein CASSEYRGTYGYTF.

V usage is TRBV7-9 and J usage is TRBJ2-2; D not certain. The CDR3 consists of 15 residues. Trimming stripped 5 bases from V and 2 bases from J, with 12 bases between. Germline CDR1 reads SEHNR; CDR2 reads FQNEAQ (reference sequence). The CDR3 nucleotides are TGTGCCAGCAGCCCCTGGTCTAGTAACACCGGGGAGCTGTTTTTT. Amino acid sequence: CASSPWSSNTGELFF.

The V gene is TRBV19, the J gene TRBJ1-1; D remains ambiguous. V lost 5 bases to trimming and J lost 0 bases, with 4 bases between them. The germline CDR1 and CDR2 sequences are LNHDA and SQIVND (reference sequence). The CDR3 consists of 12 residues. This CDR3 is CASSEMNTEAFF. CDR3 sequence (DNA): TGTGCCAGTAGTGAAATGAACACTGAAGCTTTCTTT. Full variable domain (remainder filled in from reference TRBV19 and TRBJ1-1): DGGITQSPKYLFRKEGQNVTLSCEQNLNHDAMYWYRQDPGQGLRLIYYSQIVNDFQKGDIAEGYSVSREKKESFPLTVTSAQKNPTAFYLCASSEMNTEAFFGQGTRLTVV.

This clonotype was seen more than once but under ten times. The CDR3 reads CSADRLRGAGEETQYF. DNA of the CDR3: TGCAGTGCCGACCGCTTGCGGGGGGCCGGTGAAGAGACCCAGTACTTC. V is TRBV20-1 and J is TRBJ2-5, with 8 bases matching TRBD2. The CDR3 covers 16 residues. Germline V CDR1 and CDR2: DFQATT, SNEGSKA (reference sequence). After removal of 6 bases from V and 3 bases from J, the junction contained 15 bases not matched to a gene.

This clonotype has just a few counts. The rearrangement joins TRBV7-3 to TRBJ2-5; either TRBD1 or TRBD2 may supply D (6 bases each). The CDR3 spans 16 residues. Trimming left V 1 base short and J 5 bases short, with 17 bases between. CDR1 and CDR2 from the germline V gene are SGHTA and FQGTGA. CDR3 amino acids: CASSLIGGLGAETQYF. In nucleotides, the CDR3 is TGTGCCAGCAGCTTAATCGGGGGCCTGGGGGCGGAGACCCAGTACTTC.